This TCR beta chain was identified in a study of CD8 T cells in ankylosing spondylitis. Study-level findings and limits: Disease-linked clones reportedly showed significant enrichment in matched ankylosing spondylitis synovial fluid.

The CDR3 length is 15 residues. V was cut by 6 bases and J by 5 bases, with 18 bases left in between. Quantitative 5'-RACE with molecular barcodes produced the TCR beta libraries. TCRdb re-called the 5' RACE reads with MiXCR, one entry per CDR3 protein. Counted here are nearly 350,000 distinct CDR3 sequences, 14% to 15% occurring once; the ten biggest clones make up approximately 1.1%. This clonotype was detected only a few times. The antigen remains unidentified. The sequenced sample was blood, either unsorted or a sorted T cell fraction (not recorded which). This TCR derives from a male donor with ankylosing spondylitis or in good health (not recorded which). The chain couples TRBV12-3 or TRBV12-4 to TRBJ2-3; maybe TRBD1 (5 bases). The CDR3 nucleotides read TGTGCCAGCAGACCCGACCAGGGAAGTGGAGATACGCAGTATTTT. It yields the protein CASRPDQGSGDTQYF.